Given below is one TCR beta chain in context. Trimming took 2 bases from V and 5 from J; bases not matched to a gene: 5. The CDR3 is made up of 15 amino acids. Germline V gene data show CDR1 as SGHRS and CDR2 as YFSETQ. Method: immunoSEQ multiplex PCR; TCRdb's copy keeps in-frame clones and lacks some. The table shows about 250,000 clones, with 75% to 85% occurring only once. The sample belongs to a study of blood T cell repertoires in COVID-19. The receptor's source is a man in his fifties or sixties with active or convalescent COVID-19. The chain links TRBV5-1 to TRBJ2-3; 10 nucleotides align to TRBD2. The specimen was peripheral blood. The DNA of the CDR3 is TGCGCCAGCAGCTTCCTAGCGGGAGACGTAGATACGCAGTATTTT. Its protein product is CASSFLAGDVDTQYF.